A single sample gave rise to the 16 T cell receptor beta chains below, sequenced in a study of shared T cell receptors in the human thymus. Sequencing was performed with immunoSEQ multiplex PCR; in TCRdb, only in-frame clones are kept and a portion is missing. The sample carries some 720,000 clones, approximately 87% recorded once. This same sample was also part of a study on human thymus T cells.

The sequencing sample was made of thymocytes. Receptors originate from a boy younger than two with a congenital heart defect.

The chain links TRBV21-1 to TRBJ1-1; the DNA was not compared with TRBD1, the D call given in the table. TRBV21-1 is a listed pseudogene. The CDR3 consists of 17 residues. The CDR3 is CASSKVVPRGQRTEAFF. The CDR3 nucleotides read TGTGCCAGCAGCAAAGTAGTTCCTAGGGGACAGCGTACTGAAGCTTTCTTT.

The rearrangement joins TRBV4-1 to TRBJ2-3, with 12 bases fitting TRBD2. V was pared by 4 bases and J by 2 bases, with 7 bases of the junction left unmatched. The germline CDR1 and CDR2 sequences are MGHRA and YSYEKL. The CDR3 totals 17 residues. The CDR3 here is CASSLGTSGLHTDTQYF. CDR3 coding DNA: TGCGCCAGCAGCCTCGGGACTAGCGGGCTTCACACAGATACGCAGTATTTT.

This chain connects TRBV6-1 to TRBJ2-3, with 8 bases aligning to TRBD2. Germline CDR1 is MNHNS and CDR2 is SASEGT. This CDR3 comprises 18 residues. The trim removed 3 bases at V and 2 bases at J, leaving 13 bases unmatched. CDR3 DNA sequence: TGTGCCAGCAGTGACAAAGGGACTAGTAAGAAGGTCACAGATACGCAGTATTTT. Translating gives CASSDKGTSKKVTDTQYF.

This chain connects TRBV5-1 to TRBJ2-3, with 8 bases aligning to TRBD2. The CDR3 is made up of 14 amino acids. With V trimmed by 4 bases and J by 5 bases, 6 bases remained unmatched. The germline V gene encodes CDR1 SGHRS and CDR2 YFSETQ. CDR3 sequence: CASSPEAGGDTQYF. In DNA, the CDR3 is TGCGCCAGCAGCCCTGAGGCGGGAGGAGATACGCAGTATTTT.

The chain is built from TRBV6-1 and TRBJ2-3; 9 bases map to TRBD1. CDR1 is MNHNS and CDR2 is SASEGT in the germline V gene. CDR3 length: 16 residues. Trimming removed 4 bases from V and 0 bases from J; junction bases left unmatched: 5. This CDR3 is CASSARGTGSTDTQYF. CDR3 nucleotide sequence: TGTGCCAGCAGTGCCCGGGGGACAGGGAGCACAGATACGCAGTATTTT.

This clone came up once. The chain employs TRBV10-3 and TRBJ2-2; 8 nucleotides match TRBD1. The CDR3 is 19 residues long. The trim removed 7 bases at V and 1 base at J, leaving 17 bases unmatched. The V gene's germline CDR1 is ENHRY and CDR2 SYGVKD. CDR3 in amino acids: CAINDRGEEGTGNTGELFF. CDR3 DNA: TGTGCCATCAATGATCGGGGAGAGGAGGGGACAGGGAACACCGGGGAGCTGTTTTTT.

Details on this clone: This sample includes further DNA sequences coding for the same CDR3. The chain carries TRBV5-1 and TRBJ1-2; 9 bases line up with TRBD1. V lost 5 bases to trimming and J lost 6 bases; unmatched junction nucleotides: 5. CDR1 and CDR2 from the germline V gene are SGHRS and YFSETQ. The length of the CDR3 is 13 residues. The DNA of the CDR3 is TGCGCCAGCAGATCGACAGGGGGGGATGGCTACACCTTC. This encodes CASRSTGGDGYTF.

The gene calls are TRBV4-3 and TRBJ1-2, with a weak D call TRBD1 (6 bases). V was cut by 0 bases and J by 7 bases, with 12 bases left in between. Looked up from germline, CDR1 is LGHNA and CDR2 is YSLEER. The CDR3 sequence is 14 residues long. The CDR3 sequence is CASSQDEGGLGYTF. DNA for the CDR3: TGCGCCAGCAGCCAAGACGAGGGGGGGCTTGGCTACACCTTC.

This clone was seen just once. CDR3 sequence (DNA): TGTGCCAGCAGTGACAAAGGCGGGAGTGCGACAGATACGCAGTATTTT. Protein sequence: CASSDKGGSATDTQYF. The gene calls are TRBV6-4 and TRBJ2-3; TRBD2 agrees at 7 bases. The CDR3 length is 16 residues. V was pared by 2 bases and J by 3 bases, with 8 bases of the junction left unmatched. Germline CDR1 is MRHNA and CDR2 is SNTAGT.

The chain couples TRBV5-6 to TRBJ2-7; D perhaps matches TRBD1 (6 bases). The CDR3 is 13 amino acids. Germline CDR1 SGHDT, CDR2 YYEEEE. Trimming took 7 bases from V and 6 from J, leaving 17 bases between them. The CDR3 reads CASAAGRGSEQYF. As DNA, the CDR3 is TGTGCCAGCGCAGCTGGCAGGGGTTCCGAGCAGTACTTC.

This clone was counted a few times. This chain joins TRBV13 and TRBJ2-2, with TRBD2 matching 11 bases. This CDR3 contains 17 residues. Trimming cost V 2 bases and J 5 bases; bases outside gene matches: 7. Germline loops: CDR1 PRHDT, CDR2 FYEKMQ (reference sequence). CDR3 residues: CASSLPTSGRGTGELFF. The DNA for the CDR3 is TGTGCCAGCAGCTTACCCACTAGCGGGAGAGGAACCGGGGAGCTGTTTTTT.

This clone was recorded a few times. The CDR3 is CASSQNNSGGYEQYF. The CDR3 region has the DNA TGTGCCAGCAGCCAAAATAATAGCGGGGGCTACGAGCAGTACTTC. The J gene is TRBJ2-7, the V gene TRBV4-2, with TRBD2 matching 9 bases. Germline V gene sequence: CDR1 LGHNA, CDR2 YNFKEQ. There are 15 residues in the CDR3. Germline trimming cut 2 bases from V and 3 bases from J; bases unmatched to any gene: 5.

The DNA for the CDR3 is TGTGCCTGGAGGCGGACAACACCCCGGAACATTCAGTACTTC. This encodes CAWRRTTPRNIQYF. This chain joins TRBV30 and TRBJ2-4; a possible D gene is TRBD1 (5 bases). Trimming stripped 3 bases from V and 7 bases from J, with 16 bases between. The CDR3 is 14 residues long. CDR1 GTSNPN and CDR2 SVGIG come from the germline V gene (reference sequence).

The chain is built from TRBV20-1 and TRBJ1-2; 7 bases line up with TRBD1. The CDR3 length is 11 residues. The germline CDR1 and CDR2 sequences are DFQATT and SNEGSKA (reference sequence). CDR3 amino acids: CTAGTVYGYTF. The CDR3 DNA reads as TGCACCGCCGGGACAGTATATGGCTACACCTTC.

J is TRBJ2-3 and V is TRBV5-1, with TRBD2 matching over 14 bases. CDR3 size: 18 residues. The germline CDR1 and CDR2 sequences are SGHRS and YFSETQ. The V segment lost 3 bases and the J segment 4 bases; nucleotides outside the gene matches: 10. CDR3 sequence reads: CASSSPRLAGGSPDTQYF. CDR3 nucleotide sequence: TGCGCCAGCAGCTCCCCCCGACTAGCGGGAGGGTCCCCAGATACGCAGTATTTT.

The chain links TRBV6-5 to TRBJ1-2, with 8 bases matching TRBD1. Trimming removed 5 bases from V and 8 bases from J; junction bases left unmatched: 10. Germline CDR1 MNHEY, CDR2 SVGAGI. The CDR3 sequence is 14 residues long. The CDR3 nucleotides are TGTGCCAGCAGTCCCCCCGTGGCAGGGGGCGGCTACACCTTC. It translates to CASSPPVAGGGYTF.